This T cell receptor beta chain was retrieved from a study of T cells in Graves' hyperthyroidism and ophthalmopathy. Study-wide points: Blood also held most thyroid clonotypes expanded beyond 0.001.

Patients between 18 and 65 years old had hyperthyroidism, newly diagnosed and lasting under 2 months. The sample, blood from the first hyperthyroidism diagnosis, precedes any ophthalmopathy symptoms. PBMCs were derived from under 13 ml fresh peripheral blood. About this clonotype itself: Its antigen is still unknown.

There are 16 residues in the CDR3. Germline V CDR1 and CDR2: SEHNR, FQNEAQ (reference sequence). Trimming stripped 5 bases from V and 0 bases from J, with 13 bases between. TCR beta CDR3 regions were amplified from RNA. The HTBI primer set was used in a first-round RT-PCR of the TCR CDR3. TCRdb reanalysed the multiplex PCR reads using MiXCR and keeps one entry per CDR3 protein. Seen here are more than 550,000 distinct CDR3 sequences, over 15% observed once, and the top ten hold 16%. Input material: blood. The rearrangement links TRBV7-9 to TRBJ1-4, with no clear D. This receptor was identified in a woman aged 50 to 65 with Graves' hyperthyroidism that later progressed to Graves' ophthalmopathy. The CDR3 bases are TGTGCCAGCAGCCTAAGTATCCAAACAACTAATGAAAAACTGTTTTTT. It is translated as CASSLSIQTTNEKLFF.